These 22 T cell receptor beta chains originate from one sample sequenced in a study of PD-1 blockade in classical Hodgkin lymphoma. TCRdb keeps only in-frame clones here, not all; method: immunoSEQ multiplex PCR. The sample contains roughly 20,000 clones, roughly four fifths of which appear only once. Relapses following autologous stem cell transplantation were seen in all patients, with brentuximab vedotin exposure varying. The sample was peripheral blood mononuclear cells (PBMCs), taken before the second cycle of nivolumab. These receptors were taken from a human donor with classical Hodgkin lymphoma.

V and J are TRBV7-9 and TRBJ2-7, with D unclear. The germline V gene encodes CDR1 SEHNR and CDR2 FQNEAQ (reference sequence). V was shortened by 1 base and J by 6 bases, with 7 bases between the two germline ends. The CDR3 loop spans 12 amino acids. CDR3 coding DNA: TGTGCCAGCAGCTTAGTAGGGTTCGAGCAGTACTTC. Translated: CASSLVGFEQYF.

This rearrangement joins TRBV5-4 to TRBJ2-5, with D perhaps TRBD1 (6 bases). Germline V gene lookup returns CDR1 SGHNT and CDR2 YYREEE (reference sequence). Trimming cost V 3 bases and J 5 bases, with 17 bases left between them. The CDR3 is 15 residues long. The CDR3 loop is CASSSPTGTWETQYF. The CDR3 nucleotides are TGTGCCAGCAGCTCGCCGACCGGGACATGGGAGACCCAGTACTTC.

J is TRBJ2-3 and V is TRBV4-1, with no clear D. V lost 2 bases to trimming and J lost 5 bases, with 2 bases between them. CDR1 is MGHRA, CDR2 YSYEKL, per germline. The CDR3 extends over 11 amino acids. The CDR3, as DNA: TGCGCCAGCAGCCAATTAGATACGCAGTATTTT. Protein: CASSQLDTQYF.

The rearrangement joins TRBV11-3 to TRBJ2-2, with D possibly being TRBD2 (6 bases). Germline CDR1 is SGHNT and CDR2 is YENEEA. There are 17 residues in the CDR3. Trimming stripped 4 bases from V and 2 bases from J, with 17 bases between. The CDR3 sequence is CASSSGVGDYNTGELFF. For the CDR3, the DNA is TGTGCCAGCAGCTCGGGGGTGGGGGATTATAACACCGGGGAGCTGTTTTTT.

The chain carries TRBV11-3 and TRBJ2-2, with a possible D match to TRBD2 (5 bases). There are 15 residues in the CDR3. CDR1 and CDR2 (germline): SGHNT, YENEEA. V was cut by 5 bases and J by 6 bases, with 16 bases left in between. The CDR3: CASSPGSGEAGELFF. CDR3 in DNA: TGTGCCAGCAGCCCGGGGTCTGGTGAGGCCGGGGAGCTGTTTTTT.

The genes are TRBV2 and TRBJ1-5; possibly TRBD1 for D (5 bases). The V gene lost 4 bases and the J gene lost 0 bases, with 10 bases spanning the gap. This CDR3 has 15 residues. The germline CDR1 and CDR2 sequences are SNHLY and FYNNEI. Here the CDR3 reads CASSGGTHSNQPQHF. CDR3 nucleotides: TGTGCCAGCAGTGGGGGCACCCATAGCAATCAGCCCCAGCATTTT.

The CDR3 reads CASSLGKRDPYNEQFF. CDR3 bases: TGTGCCAGCAGCTTAGGCAAGCGGGATCCTTACAATGAGCAGTTCTTC. V usage is TRBV7-9 and J usage is TRBJ2-1; 7 bases agree with TRBD2. Trimming at V came to 1 base and at J to 4 bases, leaving 7 bases not matched to a gene. From germline, CDR1 is SEHNR and CDR2 FQNEAQ (reference sequence). This CDR3 has 16 residues.

The V and J genes are TRBV5-4 and TRBJ2-2, with 7 bases that match TRBD2. This CDR3 contains 15 residues. In germline, CDR1 is SGHNT, CDR2 YYREEE (reference sequence). Germline trimming cut 1 base from V and 5 bases from J; bases unmatched to any gene: 5. This chain's CDR3 is CASSLSLAVTGELFF. In DNA, the CDR3 is TGTGCCAGCAGCTTGAGCCTAGCGGTTACCGGGGAGCTGTTTTTT.

The genes are TRBV5-1 and TRBJ1-2; 8 nucleotides align to TRBD1. The trim removed 0 bases at V and 0 bases at J, leaving 1 base unmatched. Germline CDR1 and CDR2: SGHRS and YFSETQ. The CDR3 runs 15 residues. CDR3 residues: CASSLGQGTNYGYTF. CDR3 nucleotide sequence: TGCGCCAGCAGCTTGGGACAGGGGACTAACTATGGCTACACCTTC.

J is TRBJ2-3 and V is TRBV18, with D tentatively TRBD1 (5 bases). CDR1 is KGHSH and CDR2 is LQKENI in the germline V gene. Between the trimmed V and J ends, which lost 1 base and 6 bases, there was a span of 5 bases. This CDR3 has 12 amino acids. As DNA, the CDR3 is TGTGCCAGCTCACCACAGGGGGATACGCAGTATTTT. It yields the protein CASSPQGDTQYF.

The chain's CDR3 is CASTTRLTSGSFEQYF. DNA of the CDR3: TGTGCCAGCACCACAAGGCTGACTAGCGGGAGCTTCGAGCAGTACTTC. The rearrangement uses TRBV6-6 and TRBJ2-7; 12 nucleotides align to TRBD2. Per germline, CDR1 MNHNY and CDR2 SVGAGI (reference sequence). V shed 7 bases and J 6 bases; nucleotides not matched to a gene: 13. There are 16 residues in the CDR3.

This clone was counted only a few times. The rearrangement links TRBV7-9 to TRBJ2-7; 7 nucleotides line up with TRBD2. The germline V gene encodes CDR1 SEHNR and CDR2 FQNEAQ (reference sequence). J gave up 4 bases and V 1 base, and 4 bases lay outside the gene matches. CDR3 length equals 14 residues. The CDR3 DNA reads as TGTGCCAGCAGCTTAGTCGGGGGGTCGTACGAGCAGTACTTC. Translated: CASSLVGGSYEQYF.

The chain carries TRBV27 and TRBJ2-1; D uncertain. Germline V gene lookup returns CDR1 MNHEY and CDR2 SMNVEV (reference sequence). V lost 6 bases to trimming and J lost 5 bases, with 8 bases between them. CDR3 length equals 12 residues. CDR3 residues: CASRRSHNEQFF. The CDR3, as DNA: TGTGCCAGCAGAAGGTCCCACAATGAGCAGTTCTTC.

The V gene is TRBV5-4, the J gene TRBJ2-5; tentatively, D is TRBD1 (6 bases). CDR1 is SGHNT and CDR2 is YYREEE in the germline V gene (reference sequence). V shed 0 bases and J shed 2 bases, with 11 bases lying between them. The CDR3 spans 15 residues. This chain's CDR3 is CASSLAPTGQETQYF. DNA for the CDR3: TGTGCCAGCAGCTTGGCCCCGACAGGTCAAGAGACCCAGTACTTC.

The V gene is TRBV5-3, the J gene TRBJ2-6, with a possible D match to TRBD1 (5 bases). TRBV5-3 is an ORF for which the function is uncertain. This CDR3 is built from 20 residues. Trimming shortened V by 4 bases and J by 0 bases, and 23 bases separated the two germline ends. CDR3 DNA: TGTGCCAGAAGCCCGAAAAGACTTACAGGCGAAAGCTCTGGGGCCAACGTCCTGACTTTC. This codes for CARSPKRLTGESSGANVLTF.

The rearrangement uses TRBV27 and TRBJ1-1; D unresolved. CDR1 MNHEY and CDR2 SMNVEV come from the germline V gene (reference sequence). This CDR3 has 14 residues. Trimming removed 2 bases from V and 4 bases from J, with 11 bases in between. The chain's CDR3 is CASSLGRNPTEAFF. Here the CDR3 DNA reads TGTGCCAGCAGTTTAGGGCGAAATCCCACTGAAGCTTTCTTT.

V and J are TRBV2 and TRBJ2-7, with D uncertain. CDR3 length: 12 residues. The V gene's germline CDR1 is SNHLY and CDR2 FYNNEI. The V gene lost 3 bases and the J gene lost 3 bases, with 6 bases spanning the gap. The CDR3 loop reads CASSEGGYEQYF. The CDR3 DNA sequence: TGTGCCAGCAGTGAGGGCGGCTACGAGCAGTACTTC. The full variable domain, rest sourced from reference TRBV2 and TRBJ2-7, is EPEVTQTPSHQVTQMGQEVILRCVPISNHLYFYWYRQILGQKVEFLVSFYNNEISEKSEIFDDQFSVERPDGSNFTLKIRSTKLEDSAMYFCASSEGGYEQYFGPGTRLTVT.

V gene TRBV19 combines with J gene TRBJ2-3; D remains unclear. This CDR3 is 15 amino acids long. V lost 7 bases and J 1 base, leaving 15 bases between the germline ends. Germline CDR1 is LNHDA and CDR2 is SQIVND (reference sequence). The CDR3 DNA reads TGTGCCAGTAAAGAAAGGGCTCCCCGCACAGATACGCAGTATTTT. Translated, it gives CASKERAPRTDTQYF.

The rearrangement links TRBV28 to TRBJ1-6; D is perhaps TRBD1 (6 bases). V shed 6 bases and J shed 9 bases, with 21 bases lying between them. From germline, CDR1 is MDHEN and CDR2 SYDVKM. The CDR3 has 16 residues. This CDR3 reads CASSPLGGRLVSPLHF. The CDR3 DNA is TGTGCCAGCAGCCCCCTCGGGGGGCGGTTGGTTTCACCCCTCCACTTT.

The CDR3 sequence: CASSSRVAGTEAFF. CDR3 DNA sequence: TGTGCCAGCAGTTCTAGAGTGGCAGGTACTGAAGCTTTCTTT. The genes are TRBV7-9 and TRBJ1-1; D is undetermined. V lost 6 bases, J lost 5 bases, and 16 bases lay in between. The germline V gene encodes CDR1 SEHNR and CDR2 FQNEAQ (reference sequence). This CDR3 contains 14 residues.

The rearrangement links TRBV28 to TRBJ1-5; D not resolved. Trimming pared 7 bases from V and 10 bases from J, leaving 14 bases between. The CDR3 covers 12 residues. Germline assignment: CDR1 MDHEN and CDR2 SYDVKM. CDR3 coding DNA: TGTGCCAGCAATCCCCTGGGTCGTCCCCAGCATTTT. Translation gives CASNPLGRPQHF.

By sample share, this clone is medium-sized. V gene TRBV7-9 combines with J gene TRBJ2-7; TRBD2 aligns across 10 bases. This CDR3 is built from 16 residues. V shed 4 bases, J shed 1 base, and the junction held 7 bases outside the gene matches. Per germline, CDR1 SEHNR and CDR2 FQNEAQ (reference sequence). CDR3 in DNA: TGTGCCAGCAGCTCTACCGGGACTAGCGTTTCCTACGAGCAGTACTTC. It encodes CASSSTGTSVSYEQYF. Using reference TRBV7-9 and TRBJ2-7 for the parts outside the CDR3, the full variable domain is DTGVSQNPRHKITKRGQNVTFRCDPISEHNRLYWYRQTLGQGPEFLTYFQNEAQLEKSRLLSDRFSAERPKGSFSTLEIQRTEQGDSAMYLCASSSTGTSVSYEQYFGPGTRLTVT.